This T cell receptor (beta chain) is from a study of blood T cell repertoires in COVID-19 (dated by TCRdb to the early 2020s). Notes on the research overall: Samples covering the acute and convalescent phases of COVID-19 were provided by collaborators in the United States, Italy and Spain. The sample metadata nearly always contained a de-identified subject ID, COVID-19 status, age in years and sex. The dataset comprised deeply sampled blood TCRbeta repertoires from subjects exposed to, actively infected with, or recovered from COVID-19. The material from the prospective study consisted of cDNA or gDNA derived from T cells, B-cell-depleted T cells, or PBMCs. A freely available public database, intended as a resource for researchers studying the immune response to SARS-CoV-2, is where the repertoires were released. Where HLA class I and class II types were available, the types were taken from metadata supplied by the sample provider, not from assay-based typing. The samples were drawn from two sources: the first 160 participants of the ongoing ImmuneRACE study, and over 950 subjects contributed by 6 global collaborators. The research as a whole found: The amount of clinical and demographic metadata varied by source and participant and was provided uncurated.

CDR1 and CDR2, looked up from the germline V gene (reference sequence), are SEHNR and FQNEAQ. V and J are truncated by 6 bases and 4 bases respectively, leaving an intervening sequence of 12 bases. The CDR3 measures 13 amino acids from cysteine to phenylalanine. Only CDR3 DNA remains: 39 bases, in frame from the first base. Collaborating institutions collected whole blood in K2EDTA tubes following their own protocols. For TCRbeta analysis, collaborator samples were shipped as frozen whole blood, as isolated PBMCs, or as DNA extracted from either sample type. TCRbeta CDR3 regions were amplified from genomic DNA by means of the immunoSEQ Assay, a bias-controlled multiplex PCR. The study's processing was this. Nucleated cell counts per sample were estimated from amplification of reference gene primers within the assay. To quantify the absolute abundance of each unique TCRbeta CDR3 rearrangement, sequence reads were collapsed and filtered. For each sample, productive Simpson clonality was calculated by taking the square root of Simpson's diversity index across productive rearrangements. Held by TCRdb, this immuneACCESS table contains in-frame sequences only and omits some clones. Under half of the omission traces to an unresolved V gene where checked; the cause of the rest is unknown. V and J calls and clone size follow that table, whereas D and trimming were derived from the DNA. This sample is represented by approximately 260,000 clones; more than 60% of them were singletons. The top ten constitute approximately 4% of the sample.

Concerning this clone: There is no known antigen for this receptor. No base-level quality is on record; no much larger clone is a single base apart.

The rearranged chain carries TRBV7-9 and TRBJ1-1; a tentative D call is TRBD1 (5 bases match). The sequencing input was peripheral blood. The clonotype was recovered from a middle-aged woman with active or convalescent COVID-19. The nucleotides are TGTGCCAGCAGGGCGGGGCCAGCCACTGAAGCTTTCTTT. Its product reads: CASRAGPATEAFF.